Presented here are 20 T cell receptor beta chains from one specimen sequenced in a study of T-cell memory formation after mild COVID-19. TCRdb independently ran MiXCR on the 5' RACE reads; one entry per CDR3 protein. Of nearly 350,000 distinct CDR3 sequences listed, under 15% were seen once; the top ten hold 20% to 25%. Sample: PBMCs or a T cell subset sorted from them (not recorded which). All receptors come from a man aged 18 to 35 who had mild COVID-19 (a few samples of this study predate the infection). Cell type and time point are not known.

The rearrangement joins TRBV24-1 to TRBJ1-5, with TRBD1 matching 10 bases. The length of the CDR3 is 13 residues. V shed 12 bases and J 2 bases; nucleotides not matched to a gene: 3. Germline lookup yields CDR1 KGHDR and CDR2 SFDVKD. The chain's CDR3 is CAAGTGGNQPQHF. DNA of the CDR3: TGTGCCGCCGGGACAGGGGGCAATCAGCCCCAGCATTTT.

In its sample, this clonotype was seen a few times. The CDR3 here is CASSLKAGNTGELFF. DNA of the CDR3: TGTGCCAGCAGCTTAAAGGCGGGGAACACCGGGGAGCTGTTTTTT. This chain connects TRBV7-3 to TRBJ2-2; a possible D gene is TRBD2 (5 bases). The germline V gene encodes CDR1 SGHTA and CDR2 FQGTGA. The CDR3 spans 15 residues. V was pared by 1 base and J by 1 base, with 7 bases between.

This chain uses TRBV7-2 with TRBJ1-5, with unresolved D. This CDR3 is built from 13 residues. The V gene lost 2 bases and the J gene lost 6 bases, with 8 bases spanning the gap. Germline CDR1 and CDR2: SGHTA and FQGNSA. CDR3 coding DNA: TGTGCCAGCAGCTTAATGTCGCTTCAGCCCCAGCATTTT. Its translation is CASSLMSLQPQHF.

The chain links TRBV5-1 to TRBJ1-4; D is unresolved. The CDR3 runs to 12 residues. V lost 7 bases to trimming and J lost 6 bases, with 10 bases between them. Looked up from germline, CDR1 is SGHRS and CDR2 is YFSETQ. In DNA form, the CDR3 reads TGCGCCAGCGTACTAGTAGATGAAAAACTGTTTTTT. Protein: CASVLVDEKLFF.

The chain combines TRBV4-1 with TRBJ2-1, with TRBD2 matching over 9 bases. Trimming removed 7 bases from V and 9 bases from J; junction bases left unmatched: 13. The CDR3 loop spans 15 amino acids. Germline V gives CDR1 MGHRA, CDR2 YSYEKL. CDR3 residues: CASTLQAGGQFEQFF. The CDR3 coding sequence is TGCGCCAGCACCTTGCAGGCGGGGGGGCAGTTTGAGCAGTTCTTC.

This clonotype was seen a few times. CDR3 coding DNA: TGTGCCAGCAGCCGCACCCAGGGGGAATCCACTGAAGCTTTCTTT. This gives the protein CASSRTQGESTEAFF. This chain uses TRBV5-5 with TRBJ1-1; the match to TRBD1 covers 7 bases. CDR1 and CDR2 (germline): SGHKS, YYEKEE (reference sequence). The CDR3 is made up of 15 amino acids. Trimming at V came to 4 bases and at J to 4 bases, leaving 10 bases not matched to a gene.

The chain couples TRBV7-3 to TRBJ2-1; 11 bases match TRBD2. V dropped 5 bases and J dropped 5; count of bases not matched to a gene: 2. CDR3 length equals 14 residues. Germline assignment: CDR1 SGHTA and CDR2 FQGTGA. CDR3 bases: TGTGCCAGCAGCCAACTAGCGGGGGACAATGAGCAGTTCTTC. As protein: CASSQLAGDNEQFF.

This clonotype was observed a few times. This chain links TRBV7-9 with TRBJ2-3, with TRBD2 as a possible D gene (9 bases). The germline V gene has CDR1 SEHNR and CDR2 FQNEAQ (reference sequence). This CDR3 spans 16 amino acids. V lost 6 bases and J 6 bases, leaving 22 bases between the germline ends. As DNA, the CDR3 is TGTGCCAGCAGTCGACAGGGGCGGGGGGGCCTTGATACGCAGTATTTT. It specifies CASSRQGRGGLDTQYF.

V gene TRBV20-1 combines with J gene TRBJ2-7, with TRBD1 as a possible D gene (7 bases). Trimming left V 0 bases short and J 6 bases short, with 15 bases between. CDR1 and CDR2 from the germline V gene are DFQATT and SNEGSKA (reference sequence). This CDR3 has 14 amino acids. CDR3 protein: CSARDGGGESEQYV. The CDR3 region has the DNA TGCAGTGCTAGAGATGGAGGGGGCGAAAGCGAGCAGTACGTC.

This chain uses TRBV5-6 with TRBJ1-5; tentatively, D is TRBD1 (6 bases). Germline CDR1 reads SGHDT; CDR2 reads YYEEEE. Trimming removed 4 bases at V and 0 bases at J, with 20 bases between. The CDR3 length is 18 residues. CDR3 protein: CASSRGGRSRYSNQPQHF. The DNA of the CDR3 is TGTGCCAGCAGCAGGGGGGGCAGAAGTAGATATAGCAATCAGCCCCAGCATTTT.

The CDR3 protein is CASSQVQNEQYF. The CDR3 DNA reads as TGTGCCAGCAGCCAAGTACAGAACGAGCAGTACTTC. V is TRBV3-1 and J is TRBJ2-7, with D unclear. The CDR3 consists of 12 residues. Trimming cost V 1 base and J 5 bases, with 6 bases left between them. Germline V gene data show CDR1 as LGHDT and CDR2 as YNNKEL (reference sequence).

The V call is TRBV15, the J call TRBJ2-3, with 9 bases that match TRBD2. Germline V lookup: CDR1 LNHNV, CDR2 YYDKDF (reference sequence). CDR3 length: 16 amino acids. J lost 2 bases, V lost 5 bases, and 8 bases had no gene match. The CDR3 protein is CATSSYLAGITDTQYF. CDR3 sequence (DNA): TGTGCCACCAGCTCTTACCTAGCGGGGATCACAGATACGCAGTATTTT.

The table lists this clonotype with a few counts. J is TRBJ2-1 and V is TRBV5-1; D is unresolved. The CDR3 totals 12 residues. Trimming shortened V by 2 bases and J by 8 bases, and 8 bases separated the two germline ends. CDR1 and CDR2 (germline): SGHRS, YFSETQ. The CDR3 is CASSFYGYEQFF. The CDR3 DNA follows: TGCGCCAGCAGCTTTTACGGATATGAGCAGTTCTTC.

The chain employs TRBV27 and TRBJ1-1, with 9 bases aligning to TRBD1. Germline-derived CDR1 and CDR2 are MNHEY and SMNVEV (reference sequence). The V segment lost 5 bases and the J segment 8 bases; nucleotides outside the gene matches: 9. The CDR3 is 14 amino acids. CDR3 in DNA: TGTGCCAGCAGTCCCGGGACAGGGAGGGAAGAAGCTTTCTTT. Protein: CASSPGTGREEAFF.

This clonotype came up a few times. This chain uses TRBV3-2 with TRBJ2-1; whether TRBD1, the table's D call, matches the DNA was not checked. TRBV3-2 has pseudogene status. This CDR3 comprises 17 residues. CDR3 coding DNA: TGTGCCAGCGAAACCGGGACCTCTTACCTCTCCTACAATGAGCAGTTCTTC. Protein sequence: CASETGTSYLSYNEQFF.

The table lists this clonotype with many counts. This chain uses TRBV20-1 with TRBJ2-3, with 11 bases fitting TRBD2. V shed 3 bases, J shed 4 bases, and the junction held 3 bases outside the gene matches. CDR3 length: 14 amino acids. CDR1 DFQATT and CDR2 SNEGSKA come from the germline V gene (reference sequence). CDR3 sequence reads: CSASDSGGADTQYF. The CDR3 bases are TGCAGTGCTAGTGATAGCGGGGGGGCAGATACGCAGTATTTT.

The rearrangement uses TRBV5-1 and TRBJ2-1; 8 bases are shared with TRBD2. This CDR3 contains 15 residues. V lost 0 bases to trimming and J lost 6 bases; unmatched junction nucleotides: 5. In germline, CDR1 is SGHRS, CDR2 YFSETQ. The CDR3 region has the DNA TGCGCCAGCAGCTTGGCGGGACTAGGAGGCAATGAGCAGTTCTTC. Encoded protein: CASSLAGLGGNEQFF.

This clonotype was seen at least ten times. DNA of the CDR3: TGTGCCAGCAGCTCGAAGCGGGGGAGCTCCTACAATGAGCAGTTCTTC. Translating it yields CASSSKRGSSYNEQFF. This chain links TRBV7-2 with TRBJ2-1, with TRBD2 matching 8 bases. CDR3 length: 16 amino acids. Germline CDR1 is SGHTA and CDR2 is FQGNSA. V dropped 4 bases and J dropped 0; count of bases not matched to a gene: 5.

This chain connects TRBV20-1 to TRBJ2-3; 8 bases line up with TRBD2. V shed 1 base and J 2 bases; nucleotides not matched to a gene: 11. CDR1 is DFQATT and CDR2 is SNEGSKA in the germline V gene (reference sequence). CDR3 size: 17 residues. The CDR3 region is CSARVPQRGFFTDTQYF. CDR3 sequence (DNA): TGCAGTGCTAGAGTACCCCAGCGGGGGTTCTTCACAGATACGCAGTATTTT.

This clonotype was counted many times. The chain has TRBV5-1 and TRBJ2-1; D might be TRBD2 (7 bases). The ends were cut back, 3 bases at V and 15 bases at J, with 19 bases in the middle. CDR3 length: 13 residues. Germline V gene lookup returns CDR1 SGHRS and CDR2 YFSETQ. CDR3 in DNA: TGCGCCAGCAGCTCCGACGGGGGGCCCGTCTGGTTCTTC. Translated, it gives CASSSDGGPVWFF.